This T cell receptor (beta chain) stems from a study of OX40 agonist ivuxolimab in advanced cancers. Clones were sequenced by immunoSEQ multiplex PCR, and TCRdb holds only the in-frame ones, with some missing. Of over 75,000 clones detected, around nine tenths appear once; the ten largest clones hold roughly 1.5%. Specimen: CD4+ or CD8+ T cells sorted from blood, collected in a trial of the OX40 agonist ivuxolimab. The origin of this receptor is an adult with an advanced solid tumor such as melanoma, head and neck, liver or kidney cancer.

The DNA for the CDR3 is TGTGCCAGCAGCTCTAAACAGGGAGTTGAAAAACTGTTTTTT. This translates into CASSSKQGVEKLFF. The chain couples TRBV7-9 to TRBJ1-4; D is possibly TRBD1 (6 bases). Germline assignment: CDR1 SEHNR and CDR2 FQNEAQ (reference sequence). V was trimmed by 4 bases and J by 7 bases, leaving 13 bases between them. The CDR3 totals 14 residues.